This T cell receptor beta chain appears in the sequencing data of a study of regulatory T cells in long-lasting Graves disease. Study results and limitations: With approximately 3,000 shared public clonotypes, persistent patients exceeded new patients, who shared about a thousand. What was studied was peripheral blood only, and not thyroid tissue. Persistent disease was associated with favored TRBV28 usage and with favored use of TRBJ1-2 and TRBJ2-5.

With respect to this clonotype: Its antigen is as yet unknown.

Noted time point: persistent/refractory GD, antithyroid drugs over 5 years with positive TRAb. PBMC RNA was the source of the TCR library. V lost 7 bases to trimming and J lost 3 bases, with 21 bases between them. The CDR3 totals 16 residues. CDR1 MNHNS and CDR2 SASEGT come from the germline V gene. Arm-PCR of CDR3 regions and iRepertoire HTBI primers were the basis on which TCR beta libraries were built. As originally analysed: Identification yielded 60 or so TRBV and around 15 TRBJ segments across samples. One entry per CDR3 protein, called by TCRdb with MiXCR from the multiplex PCR reads. The V and J calls here are based on TCRdb, not the publication. The sample includes about 430,000 distinct CDR3 sequences, roughly 23% of them seen just once.

The sequences come from peripheral blood mononuclear cells (PBMCs), collected when the disease was refractory, from a patient treated with antithyroid drugs. The chain carries TRBV6-1 and TRBJ1-2, with D perhaps TRBD1 (5 bases). The sequence derives from a female donor with Graves disease. The CDR3 protein is CASTFLSGGMDYGYTF. The DNA of the CDR3 is TGTGCCAGCACCTTCCTATCCGGGGGAATGGACTATGGCTACACCTTC.